The entry below gives a single TCR beta chain sequence along with its context. The data belong to a study of blood T cell repertoires in COVID-19. Study details: Sample material is recorded as cDNA or gDNA derived from T cells, B-cell-depleted T cells, or PBMCs.

Authors' methods: Nucleated cell number was recorded as an estimate derived from reference gene primer amplification. Produced via immunoSEQ multiplex PCR; TCRdb's table is partial and in-frame only. The DNA was the basis for D and trimming; V, J and clone size are from that table. The sample lists about 250,000 clones, 75% to 90% occurring once. Which cohort a participant joined came from the clinical history participants gave. Symptom resolution, clearance, or two negative PCRs marked donors in Cohort 3 as recovered. The source material was PBMCs or T cells enriched from blood (not recorded which). The origin of this receptor is a woman under 30 who had recovered from COVID-19.

The CDR3: CASSLISGGANNEQFF. CDR3 nucleotides: TGTGCCAGCAGCTTAATAAGCGGGGGGGCCAACAATGAGCAGTTCTTC. The rearrangement links TRBV6-4 to TRBJ2-1; 10 bases align to TRBD2. The junction had 10 bases not matched to a gene; V was cut back by 6 bases and J by 5 bases. The germline V gene has CDR1 MRHNA and CDR2 SNTAGT. The CDR3 has 16 residues.